Included here is one T cell receptor (beta chain) sequence, with context. Its antigen remains undetermined. No base-level quality is on record; no much larger clone is a single base apart. The receptor library was made with the immunoSEQ multiplex PCR assay. TCRdb re-hosts the immuneACCESS table, in-frame sequences only. Its copies lack some clones; in the studies checked, an unresolved V gene accounts for under half of them, and the cause for the rest is not known. This sample comprises tens of thousands of clones, about 79% of them detected only once. The ten top clones hold under 25% of the sample. Counted from cysteine to phenylalanine, this CDR3 has 15 amino acids. Just the 45-base CDR3 DNA is kept, in frame starting at base 1. CDR1 and CDR2 are drawn from the germline V gene: MNHEY, SVGAGI. V is cut by 8 bases and J by 7 bases, and the space between the germline ends is 24 bases. The study evaluated CTLA-4 blockade (ipilimumab) given together with focal radiation therapy in patients who had chemo-refractory metastatic non-small-cell lung cancer.

These data originate in a study of radiotherapy plus CTLA-4 blockade in lung cancer (dated 2018 in TCRdb). Regarding the complete study: Objective responses occurred in roughly 19% of enrolled patients, and 30% to 35% achieved disease control.

Beyond this particular receptor, the publication reports: Increased serum interferon-beta after radiation, together with early dynamic changes in blood T cell clones, were reported to be the strongest predictors of response. TCR clones derived from tumors expanded in peripheral blood after treatment with radiotherapy and ipilimumab.

The receptor was derived from a human donor with non-small cell lung cancer whose response to radiotherapy plus ipilimumab could not be evaluated. Some clones in this sample may be carry-over from other donors' samples. This chain joins TRBV6-5 to TRBJ2-7; the D region possibly corresponds to TRBD1 (5 bases align). Sequencing used peripheral blood, obtained from a patient treated with radiotherapy plus ipilimumab. The CDR3 here reads CASSAYWGSWSEQYF. The DNA sequence follows: TGTGCCAGCTCAGCATACTGGGGCAGTTGGTCGGAGCAGTACTTC.